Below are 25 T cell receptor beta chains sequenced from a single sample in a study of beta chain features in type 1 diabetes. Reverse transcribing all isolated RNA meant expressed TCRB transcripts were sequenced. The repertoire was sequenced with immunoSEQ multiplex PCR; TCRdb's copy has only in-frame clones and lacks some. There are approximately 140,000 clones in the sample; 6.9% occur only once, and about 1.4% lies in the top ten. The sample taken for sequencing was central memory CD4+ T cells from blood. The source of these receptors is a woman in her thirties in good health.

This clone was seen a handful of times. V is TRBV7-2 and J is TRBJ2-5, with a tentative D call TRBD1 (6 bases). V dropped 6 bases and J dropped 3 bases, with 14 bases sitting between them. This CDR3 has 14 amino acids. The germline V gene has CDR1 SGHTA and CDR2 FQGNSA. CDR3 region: CASSRGQLKETQYF. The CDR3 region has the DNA TGTGCCAGCAGTCGGGGACAATTAAAAGAGACCCAGTACTTC.

Written as DNA, the CDR3 is TGTGCCACCTTGGGGACAGGGGGAAGCTTAAACCAGCATTTT. This translates into CATLGTGGSLNQHF. The chain combines TRBV19 with TRBJ1-5, with 11 bases that match TRBD1. This CDR3 has 14 residues. The germline V gene has CDR1 LNHDA and CDR2 SQIVND (reference sequence). Trimming removed 10 bases from V and 12 bases from J; junction bases left unmatched: 14. The entire variable domain, with the rest obtained from reference TRBV19 and TRBJ1-5, is as follows: DGGITQSPKYLFRKEGQNVTLSCEQNLNHDAMYWYRQDPGQGLRLIYYSQIVNDFQKGDIAEGYSVSREKKESFPLTVTSAQKNPTAFYLCATLGTGGSLNQHFGDGTRLSIL.

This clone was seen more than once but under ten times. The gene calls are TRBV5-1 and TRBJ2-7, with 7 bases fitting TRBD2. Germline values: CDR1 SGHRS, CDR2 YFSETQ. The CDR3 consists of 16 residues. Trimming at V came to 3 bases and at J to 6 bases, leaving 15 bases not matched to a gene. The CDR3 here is CASSSSSLGGSVEQYF. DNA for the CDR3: TGCGCCAGCAGCTCCTCTTCGTTGGGCGGGAGTGTCGAGCAGTACTTC.

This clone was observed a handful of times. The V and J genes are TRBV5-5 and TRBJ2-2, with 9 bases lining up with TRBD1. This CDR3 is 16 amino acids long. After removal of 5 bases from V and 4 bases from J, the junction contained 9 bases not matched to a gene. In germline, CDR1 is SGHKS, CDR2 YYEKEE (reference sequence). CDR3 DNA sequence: TGTGCCAGCAGAGGTACCGGGACAGGGCTCACCGGGGAGCTGTTTTTT. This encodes CASRGTGTGLTGELFF.

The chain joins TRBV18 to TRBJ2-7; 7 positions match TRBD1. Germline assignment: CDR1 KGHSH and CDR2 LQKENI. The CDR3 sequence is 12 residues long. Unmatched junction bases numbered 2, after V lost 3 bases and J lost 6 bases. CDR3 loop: CASSPDRTEQYF. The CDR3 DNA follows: TGTGCCAGCTCACCGGACAGGACCGAGCAGTACTTC.

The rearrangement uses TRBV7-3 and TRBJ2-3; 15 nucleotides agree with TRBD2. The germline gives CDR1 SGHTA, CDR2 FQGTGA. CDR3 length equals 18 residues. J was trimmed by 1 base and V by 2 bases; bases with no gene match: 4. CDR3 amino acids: CASSLFGLAGGGTDTQYF. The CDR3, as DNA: TGTGCCAGCAGCTTATTTGGACTAGCGGGAGGGGGCACAGATACGCAGTATTTT. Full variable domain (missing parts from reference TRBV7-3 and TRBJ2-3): GAGVSQTPSNKVTEKGKYVELRCDPISGHTALYWYRQSLGQGPEFLIYFQGTGAADDSGLPNDRFFAVRPEGSVSTLKIQRTERGDSAVYLCASSLFGLAGGGTDTQYFGPGTRLTVL.

The DNA of the CDR3 is TGTGCCTGGACGACAGGGGGTGGGGAAAAACTGTTTTTT. Protein sequence: CAWTTGGGEKLFF. This chain links TRBV30 with TRBJ1-4; TRBD1 matches 9 bases. Trimming removed 4 bases from V and 8 bases from J; junction bases left unmatched: 5. Germline assignment: CDR1 GTSNPN and CDR2 SVGIG (reference sequence). The CDR3 runs to 13 residues.

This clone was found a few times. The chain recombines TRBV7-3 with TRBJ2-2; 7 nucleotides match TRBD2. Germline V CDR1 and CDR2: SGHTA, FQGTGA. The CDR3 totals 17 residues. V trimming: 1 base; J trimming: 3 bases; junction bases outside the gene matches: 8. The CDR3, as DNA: TGTGCCAGCAGCTTAAAACGGGAGGACTTATACACCGGGGAGCTGTTTTTT. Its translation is CASSLKREDLYTGELFF.

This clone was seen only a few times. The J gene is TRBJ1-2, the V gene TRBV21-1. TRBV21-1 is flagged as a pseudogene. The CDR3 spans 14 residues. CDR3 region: CASSKVTVSYGYTF. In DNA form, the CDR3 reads TGTGCCAGCAGCAAAGTAACGGTGAGCTATGGCTACACCTTC.

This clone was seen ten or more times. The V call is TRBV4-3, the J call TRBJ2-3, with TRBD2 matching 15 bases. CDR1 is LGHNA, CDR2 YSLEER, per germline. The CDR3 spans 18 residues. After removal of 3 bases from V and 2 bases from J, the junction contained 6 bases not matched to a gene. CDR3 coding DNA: TGCGCCAGCAGCCACGGGACTAGCGGGAGGACACTCACAGATACGCAGTATTTT. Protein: CASSHGTSGRTLTDTQYF.

CDR3 sequence: CASRKDRDEQYF. CDR3 bases: TGTGCCAGCAGAAAGGACAGGGACGAGCAGTACTTC. The chain employs TRBV5-5 and TRBJ2-7, with 8 bases lining up with TRBD1. The J segment lost 5 bases and the V segment lost 5 bases, leaving 3 bases of the junction unmatched. Germline CDR1 is SGHKS and CDR2 is YYEKEE (reference sequence). This CDR3 spans 12 amino acids.

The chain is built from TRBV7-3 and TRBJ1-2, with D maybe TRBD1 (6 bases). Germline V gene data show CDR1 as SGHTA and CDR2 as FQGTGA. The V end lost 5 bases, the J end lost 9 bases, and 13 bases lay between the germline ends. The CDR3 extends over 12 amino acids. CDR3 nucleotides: TGTGCCAGCAGCACAACAGGGTTGAGCTACACCTTC. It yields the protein CASSTTGLSYTF.

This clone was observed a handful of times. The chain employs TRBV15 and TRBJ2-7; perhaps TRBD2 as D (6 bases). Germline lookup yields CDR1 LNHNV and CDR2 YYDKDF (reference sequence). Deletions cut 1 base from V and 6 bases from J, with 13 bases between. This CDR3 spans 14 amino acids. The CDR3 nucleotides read TGTGCCACCAGCAGAGGGGGGTTGGGAGGCGAGCAGTACTTC. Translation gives CATSRGGLGGEQYF.

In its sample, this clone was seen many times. The CDR3 nucleotides are TGTGCCTGGGCCCGGGACTGGATAAGGGCTAATGAGCAGTTCTTC. This gives the protein CAWARDWIRANEQFF. The genes are TRBV30 and TRBJ2-1; possibly TRBD2 for D (6 bases). The CDR3 is made up of 15 amino acids. Germline V gene lookup returns CDR1 GTSNPN and CDR2 SVGIG (reference sequence). The ends were cut back, 5 bases at V and 7 bases at J, with 21 bases in the middle.

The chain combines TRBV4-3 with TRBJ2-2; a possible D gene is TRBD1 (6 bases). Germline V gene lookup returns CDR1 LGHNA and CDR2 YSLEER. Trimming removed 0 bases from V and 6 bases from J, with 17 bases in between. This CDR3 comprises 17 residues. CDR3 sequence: CASSQDHGGGLAGELFF. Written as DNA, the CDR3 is TGCGCCAGCAGCCAAGATCATGGGGGCGGGCTCGCCGGGGAGCTGTTTTTT.

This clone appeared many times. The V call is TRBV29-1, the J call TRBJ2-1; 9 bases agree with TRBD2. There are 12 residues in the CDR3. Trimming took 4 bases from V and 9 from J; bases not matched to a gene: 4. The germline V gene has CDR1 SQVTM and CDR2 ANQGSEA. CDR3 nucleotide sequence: TGCAGCGTTGCCGCGGGAGGGGTTGAGCAGTTCTTC. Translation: CSVAAGGVEQFF.

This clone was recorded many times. DNA of the CDR3: TGCAGCGCCATGGGACTAGCGGGCCACACCGGGGAGCTGTTTTTT. Its translation: CSAMGLAGHTGELFF. J is TRBJ2-2 and V is TRBV29-1, with TRBD2 matching 12 bases. The trim removed 7 bases at V and 3 bases at J, leaving 6 bases unmatched. The CDR3 runs 15 residues. Per germline, CDR1 SQVTM and CDR2 ANQGSEA.

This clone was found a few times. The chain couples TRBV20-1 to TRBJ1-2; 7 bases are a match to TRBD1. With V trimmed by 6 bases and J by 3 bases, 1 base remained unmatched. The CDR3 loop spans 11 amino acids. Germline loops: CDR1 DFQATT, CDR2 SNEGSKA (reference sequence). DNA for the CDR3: TGCAGTGCCGGGACAGACTATGGCTACACCTTC. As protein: CSAGTDYGYTF.

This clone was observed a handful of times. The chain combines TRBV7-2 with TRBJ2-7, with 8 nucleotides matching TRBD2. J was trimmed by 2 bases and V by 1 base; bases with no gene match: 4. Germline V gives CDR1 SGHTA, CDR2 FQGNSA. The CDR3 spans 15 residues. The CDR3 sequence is CASSLGSGNAYEQYF. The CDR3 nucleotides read TGTGCCAGCAGCTTAGGTAGCGGGAATGCCTACGAGCAGTACTTC.

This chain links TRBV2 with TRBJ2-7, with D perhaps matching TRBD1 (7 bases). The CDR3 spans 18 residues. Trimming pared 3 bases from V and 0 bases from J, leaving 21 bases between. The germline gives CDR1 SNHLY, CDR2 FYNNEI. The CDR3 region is CASSDGRDNRGLSYEQYF. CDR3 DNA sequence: TGTGCCAGCAGTGACGGGAGAGATAACAGGGGCCTCTCCTACGAGCAGTACTTC.

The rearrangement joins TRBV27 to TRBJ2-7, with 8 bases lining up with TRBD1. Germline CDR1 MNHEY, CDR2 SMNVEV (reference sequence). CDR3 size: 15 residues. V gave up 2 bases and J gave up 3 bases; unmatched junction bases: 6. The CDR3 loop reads CASSLGQGAFYEQYF. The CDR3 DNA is TGTGCCAGCAGTTTAGGGCAGGGGGCATTCTACGAGCAGTACTTC.

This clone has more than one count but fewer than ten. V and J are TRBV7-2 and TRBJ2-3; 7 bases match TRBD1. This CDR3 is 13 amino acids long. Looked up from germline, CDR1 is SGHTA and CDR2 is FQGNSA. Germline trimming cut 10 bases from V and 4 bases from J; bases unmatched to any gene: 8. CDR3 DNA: TGTGCCAACACGGACAGGTTTTCAGATACGCAGTATTTT. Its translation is CANTDRFSDTQYF.

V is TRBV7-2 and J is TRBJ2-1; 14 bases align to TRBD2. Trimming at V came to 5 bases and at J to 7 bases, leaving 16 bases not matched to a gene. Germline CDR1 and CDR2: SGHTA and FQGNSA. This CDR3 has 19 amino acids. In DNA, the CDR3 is TGTGCCAGCAGCCGTTTCGACCAAGCGGGACTAGCGGGAGTTAATGAGCAGTTCTTC. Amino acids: CASSRFDQAGLAGVNEQFF.

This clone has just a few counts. For the CDR3, the DNA is TGTGCCAGCAGCTTTAGGAGCACAGGGTTCGCCTACAATGAGCAGTTCTTC. Translating it yields CASSFRSTGFAYNEQFF. The rearrangement uses TRBV7-2 and TRBJ2-1; possible D gene TRBD1, 6 bases. Germline-derived CDR1 and CDR2 are SGHTA and FQGNSA. V lost 3 bases and J 2 bases, leaving 17 bases between the germline ends. This CDR3 region has 17 residues.

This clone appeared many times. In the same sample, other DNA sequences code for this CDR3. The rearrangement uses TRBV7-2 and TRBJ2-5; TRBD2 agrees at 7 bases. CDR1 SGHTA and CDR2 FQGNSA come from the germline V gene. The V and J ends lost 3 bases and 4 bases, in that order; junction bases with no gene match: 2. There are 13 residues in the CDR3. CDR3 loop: CASSFGGGETQYF. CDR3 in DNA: TGTGCCAGCAGCTTTGGGGGGGGAGAGACCCAGTACTTC.